These T cell receptor beta chains were read from a single sample in a study of somatic mutations in cytotoxic T cells in rheumatoid arthritis. Produced via immunoSEQ multiplex PCR; TCRdb's table is partial and in-frame only. Seen here are about 12,000 clones, nearly 75% observed once, and the top ten hold under 14%. Sequences were obtained from CD8+ T cells sorted from blood. The receptors come from a woman between 40 and 50 years old in good health. Both conserved end residues are part of each CDR3. Fields, in order: clone size, V gene, J gene, D gene, CDR3 protein, CDR3 DNA. The D gene is left open where the match is weak. Rows give clone size only sometimes, using once, few, many, or a class for an expanded clone.

.	TRBV2	TRBJ1-1	.	CASSEMGTEAFF	TGTGCCAGCAGTGAAATGGGCACTGAAGCTTTCTTT
.	TRBV2	TRBJ1-1	.	CASRLKGNTEAFF	TGTGCCAGCAGACTTAAGGGGAACACTGAAGCTTTCTTT
.	TRBV6-5	TRBJ2-7	.	CASSRPGYEQYF	TGTGCCAGCAGTCGACCGGGTTACGAGCAGTACTTC
.	TRBV9	TRBJ1-2	.	CASTPATGGGSVGYTF	TGTGCCAGCACCCCAGCGACGGGGGGAGGTTCGGTCGGCTACACCTTC
.	TRBV2	TRBJ1-5	TRBD1	CASTVQGGGQPQHF	TGTGCCAGCACCGTACAGGGGGGCGGTCAGCCCCAGCATTTT
.	TRBV28	TRBJ2-5	TRBD1	CASSSPPGTGLNETQYF	TGTGCCAGCAGTTCGCCTCCGGGGACAGGTCTCAACGAGACCCAGTACTTC
.	TRBV5-8	TRBJ2-2	.	CASSLEGDDGELFF	TGTGCCAGCAGCTTGGAGGGGGATGACGGGGAGCTGTTTTTT
.	TRBV7-9	TRBJ2-3	TRBD1	CASSQTTGGPTDTQYF	TGTGCCAGCAGCCAAACTACAGGGGGACCCACAGATACGCAGTATTTT
.	TRBV6-1	TRBJ2-7	.	CASRAIVHEQYF	TGTGCCAGCAGAGCTATAGTCCACGAGCAGTACTTC
hyperexpanded	TRBV2	TRBJ1-3	.	CASSLFNNRVIGNTIYF	TGTGCCAGCAGCCTTTTTAATAACAGGGTTATTGGAAACACCATATATTTT
.	TRBV9	TRBJ2-7	.	CASSVRSESYEQYF	TGTGCCAGCAGCGTACGATCAGAATCCTACGAGCAGTACTTC
.	TRBV5-4	TRBJ2-1	.	CASSPPGVYDEQFF	TGTGCCAGCAGCCCACCGGGGGTTTACGATGAGCAGTTCTTC
.	TRBV13	TRBJ2-1	TRBD2	CASSPEGLRGDEQFF	TGTGCCAGCAGCCCAGAGGGACTTCGGGGGGATGAGCAGTTCTTC
.	TRBV28	TRBJ1-4	.	CASSLGFGAESNEKLFF	TGTGCCAGCAGTCTCGGGTTTGGCGCCGAATCTAATGAAAAACTGTTTTTT
.	TRBV2	TRBJ2-2	TRBD2	CASSERTSGRLANTGELFF	TGTGCCAGCAGTGAAAGGACTAGCGGGAGGCTCGCGAACACCGGGGAGCTGTTTTTT
.	TRBV7-9	TRBJ2-3	.	CAGGTPLTDTQYF	TGTGCCGGAGGGACACCTCTCACAGATACGCAGTATTTT
.	TRBV13	TRBJ1-6	.	CASSLGGKANSPLHF	TGTGCCAGCAGCTTAGGAGGGAAAGCGAATTCACCCCTCCACTTT
.	TRBV27	TRBJ2-7	TRBD1	CASSLRLGTASYEQYF	TGTGCCAGCAGTTTAAGGCTGGGGACAGCTTCCTACGAGCAGTACTTC
.	TRBV11-2	TRBJ2-1	TRBD2	CASSLPNGASGSSYNEQFF	TGTGCCAGCAGCTTACCAAACGGGGCTAGCGGAAGCTCCTACAATGAGCAGTTCTTC
.	TRBV19	TRBJ2-1	.	CASSIFGASSSYNEQFF	TGTGCCAGTAGTATATTTGGGGCTTCGAGCTCCTACAATGAGCAGTTCTTC
.	TRBV30	TRBJ2-7	.	CAYSGQDYEQYF	TGTGCCTATTCAGGGCAAGACTACGAGCAGTACTTC
.	TRBV29-1	TRBJ2-1	.	CSVGQGNEQFF	TGCAGCGTTGGTCAGGGGAATGAGCAGTTCTTC
.	TRBV19	TRBJ2-1	TRBD2	CASRTSGGGEQFF	TGTGCCAGTAGGACTAGCGGGGGGGGTGAGCAGTTCTTC
.	TRBV27	TRBJ2-1	TRBD2	CASTPGGGPNEQFF	TGTGCCAGCACTCCGGGGGGAGGGCCCAATGAGCAGTTCTTC
.	TRBV27	TRBJ2-3	.	CASRPLWETRGADTQYF	TGTGCCAGCAGGCCCTTGTGGGAAACGAGGGGTGCAGATACGCAGTATTTT
.	TRBV4-2	TRBJ1-1	.	CASSQGGQGLMNTEAFF	TGTGCCAGCAGCCAAGGGGGTCAGGGGCTCATGAACACTGAAGCTTTCTTT
.	TRBV28	TRBJ1-2	TRBD1	CASSLVGRGLDGYTF	TGTGCCAGCAGCTTAGTGGGCAGGGGGCTTGATGGCTACACCTTC
.	TRBV27	TRBJ2-3	.	CASSFNRWAAGTDTQYF	TGTGCCAGCAGTTTCAACAGGTGGGCCGCAGGCACAGATACGCAGTATTTT
.	TRBV6-1	TRBJ1-1	TRBD1	CASRAGGGNTEAFF	TGTGCCAGCAGGGCAGGGGGCGGGAACACTGAAGCTTTCTTT
.	TRBV19	TRBJ1-1	.	CASTMSRTEAFF	TGTGCCAGTACAATGAGCAGGACTGAAGCTTTCTTT
few	TRBV30	TRBJ1-1	.	CAWSVGPNTEAFF	TGTGCCTGGAGTGTTGGTCCGAACACTGAAGCTTTCTTT
few	TRBV6-6	TRBJ1-4	.	CASSYGGIVVEKLFF	TGTGCCAGCAGTTACGGCGGGATCGTAGTTGAAAAACTGTTTTTT
.	TRBV27	TRBJ1-1	.	CASSLSKGFSLSEAFF	TGTGCCAGCAGTTTATCTAAGGGGTTTTCTTTATCTGAAGCTTTCTTT
.	TRBV14	TRBJ2-3	.	CASSHSQLATQYF	TGTGCCAGCAGCCATAGCCAGCTGGCTACGCAGTATTTT
.	TRBV7-3	TRBJ2-1	.	CASSPNGLVGNEQFF	TGTGCCAGCAGCCCAAACGGGCTAGTTGGCAATGAGCAGTTCTTC
.	TRBV2	TRBJ2-7	.	CASSGETYEQYF	TGTGCCAGCAGTGGTGAGACCTACGAGCAGTACTTC
.	TRBV2	TRBJ2-2	.	CASKWTVNTGELFF	TGTGCCAGCAAGTGGACAGTCAACACCGGGGAGCTGTTTTTT
few	TRBV7-9	TRBJ1-2	.	CASSLAGGHGYTF	TGTGCCAGCAGCTTAGCAGGGGGACATGGCTACACCTTC
few	TRBV5-4	TRBJ1-2	TRBD1	CASSLDRGVDGYTF	TGTGCCAGCAGCTTGGACAGGGGAGTCGATGGCTACACCTTC
.	TRBV11-1	TRBJ2-5	TRBD1	CASSSYRGQETQYF	TGTGCCAGCAGCTCGTACAGGGGTCAAGAGACCCAGTACTTC
.	TRBV5-5	TRBJ1-2	.	CASSSDDIGWKNGYTF	TGTGCCAGCAGCTCCGACGATATCGGGTGGAAGAATGGCTACACCTTC
once	TRBV29-1	TRBJ1-6	TRBD1	CSVGTGLNSPLHF	TGCAGCGTTGGGACAGGGCTCAATTCACCCCTCCACTTT
once	TRBV27	TRBJ2-7	.	CASSQGGHYEQYF	TGTGCCAGCAGTCAGGGAGGTCACTACGAGCAGTACTTC
.	TRBV5-6	TRBJ1-2	.	CASSLVPGDYGYTF	TGTGCCAGCAGCTTGGTACCGGGGGACTATGGCTACACCTTC
.	TRBV7-9	TRBJ2-3	.	CASSPEGASTDTQYF	TGTGCCAGCAGCCCTGAGGGCGCGAGCACAGATACGCAGTATTTT
.	TRBV4-3	TRBJ2-1	.	CASSQELYNEQFF	TGCGCCAGCAGCCAAGAATTGTACAATGAGCAGTTCTTC
few	TRBV19	TRBJ1-1	.	CASSATENTEAFF	TGTGCCAGTAGTGCGACAGAGAACACTGAAGCTTTCTTT
.	TRBV15	TRBJ2-3	.	CATSRTSTDTQYF	TGTGCCACCAGCAGGACTAGCACAGATACGCAGTATTTT
once	TRBV5-1	TRBJ2-6	.	CASSFDGDGANVLTF	TGCGCCAGCAGCTTCGACGGGGATGGGGCCAACGTCCTGACTTTC
.	TRBV28	TRBJ2-2	TRBD1	CASSLPLGGQGTGELFF	TGTGCCAGCAGTCTCCCCTTAGGGGGACAGGGGACCGGGGAGCTGTTTTTT
.	TRBV2	TRBJ2-1	TRBD1	CASSTRDRGSDEQFF	TGTGCCAGCAGTACACGGGACAGGGGATCTGATGAGCAGTTCTTC
.	TRBV21-1	TRBJ2-1	.	CASSPDAGGDNNEQFF	TGTGCCAGCAGCCCGGACGCGGGGGGGGACAACAATGAGCAGTTCTTC
.	TRBV27	TRBJ1-2	.	CASSQLGAGAPEEEGYTF	TGTGCCAGCAGTCAGTTAGGAGCAGGGGCCCCCGAGGAGGAAGGCTACACCTTC
.	TRBV4-3	TRBJ2-7	.	CASSQERASYEQYF	TGCGCCAGCAGCCAAGAGAGGGCAAGCTACGAGCAGTACTTC
.	TRBV7-8	TRBJ2-7	.	CASSSRSRTYEQYF	TGTGCCAGCAGCTCCAGATCGCGGACCTACGAGCAGTACTTC